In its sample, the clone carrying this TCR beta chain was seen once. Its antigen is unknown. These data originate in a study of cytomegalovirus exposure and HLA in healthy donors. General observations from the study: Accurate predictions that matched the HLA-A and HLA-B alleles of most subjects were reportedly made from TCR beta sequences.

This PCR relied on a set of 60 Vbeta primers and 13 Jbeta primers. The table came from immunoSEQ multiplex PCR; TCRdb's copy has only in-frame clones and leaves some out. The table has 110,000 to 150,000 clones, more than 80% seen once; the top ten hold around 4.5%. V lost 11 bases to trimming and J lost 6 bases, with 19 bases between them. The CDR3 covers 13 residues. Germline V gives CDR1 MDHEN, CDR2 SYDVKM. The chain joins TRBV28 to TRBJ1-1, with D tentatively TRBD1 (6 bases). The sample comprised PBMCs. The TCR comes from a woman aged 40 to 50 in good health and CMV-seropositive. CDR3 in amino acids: CAVLGAPGAEAFF. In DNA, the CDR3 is TGTGCCGTCCTTGGGGCGCCAGGGGCTGAAGCTTTCTTT.